What follows are 32 T cell receptor beta chains derived from one specimen sequenced in a study of blood T cells in healthy people across ages (dated by TCRdb to between 2014 and 2017). The receptor library was made with 5' RACE. Sequenced on an Illumina HiSeq 2500. A second PCR of roughly 7 to 12 cycles was performed with a sample-barcoded 5' primer and a J-beta primer mix. Clones were called with MiXCR by TCRdb after fastp trimmed the public reads at Q25, and only in-frame beta chains were retained. Rows merge per CDR3 protein into single entries with the most common DNA and genes. The sample table shows 790,000 or so distinct CDR3 sequences, and more than 55% are seen once. Roughly 25% of the sample belongs to the ten largest clones. Sequencing was done on a sample of blood. Every receptor here comes from a man between 35 and 55 years old in good health.

J is TRBJ2-7 and V is TRBV7-8; TRBD2 aligns across 8 bases. There are 15 residues in the CDR3. V was pared by 5 bases and J by 2 bases, with 8 bases of the junction left unmatched. Germline V gene data show CDR1 as SGHVS and CDR2 as FQNEAQ. The CDR3 DNA follows: TGTGCCAGCAGCCCTCCGGGGGGGTTTACCTACGAGCAGTACTTC. This gives the protein CASSPPGGFTYEQYF.

As concerns this clonotype: A much larger clone differs by one base, so this may be a read error. V usage is TRBV29-1 and J usage is TRBJ2-7; 7 bases line up with TRBD1. The ends lost 3 bases at V and 3 bases at J; junction bases unmatched: 8. CDR3 length: 14 amino acids. Germline CDR1 and CDR2: SQVTM and ANQGSEA. CDR3 bases: TGCAGCGTTGATGGGACAGTTGGAGGCTACGAGCAGTACTTC. Translated: CSVDGTVGGYEQYF.

This clonotype was found many times. This chain uses TRBV29-1 with TRBJ2-7; D uncertain. Between the trimmed V and J ends, which lost 2 bases and 2 bases, there was a span of 4 bases. The V gene's germline CDR1 is SQVTM and CDR2 ANQGSEA. The CDR3 has 11 amino acids. CDR3 loop: CSVELAYEQYF. Here the CDR3 DNA reads TGCAGCGTTGAATTGGCCTACGAGCAGTACTTC.

The CDR3 reads CASSKELGGNTQYF. Here the CDR3 DNA reads TGTGCCAGCAGTAAAGAATTAGGCGGGAATACGCAGTATTTT. V and J are TRBV28 and TRBJ2-3; D perhaps matches TRBD2 (6 bases). The CDR3 has 14 residues. Germline CDR1 MDHEN, CDR2 SYDVKM. V was cut by 5 bases and J by 7 bases, with 16 bases left in between.

J is TRBJ2-7 and V is TRBV15; 7 bases fit TRBD2. This CDR3 is 16 amino acids long. Germline CDR1 and CDR2: LNHNV and YYDKDF (reference sequence). With V trimmed by 0 bases and J by 4 bases, 9 bases remained unmatched. CDR3 sequence (DNA): TGTGCCACCAGCAGAGATCCCCGGGGAGCGGGGTACGAGCAGTACTTC. It encodes CATSRDPRGAGYEQYF.

This sequence joins TRBV25-1 and TRBJ2-1; D is tentatively TRBD1 or TRBD2 (5 bases each). From germline, CDR1 is MGHDK and CDR2 SYGVNS. The CDR3 runs 12 residues. Trimming took off 6 bases at V and 12 bases at J, with 15 bases between the two ends. CDR3 protein: CASRGDDGAQFF. CDR3 sequence (DNA): TGTGCCAGCAGAGGGGACGACGGAGCGCAGTTCTTC.

This chain joins TRBV20-1 and TRBJ2-5; D is possibly TRBD1 or TRBD2 (5 bases each). The DNA matches TRBJ2-7 better at its end, which makes the J call doubtful. Germline CDR1 reads DFQATT; CDR2 reads SNEGSKA (reference sequence). There are 13 residues in the CDR3. CDR3 nucleotide sequence: TGCAGTGCCCTTGAGGGGAGTTTCTACGAGCAGTACTTC. As protein: CSALEGSFYEQYF.

This chain connects TRBV3-1 to TRBJ2-1, with 8 bases lining up with TRBD1. CDR3 length: 14 amino acids. From germline, CDR1 is LGHDT and CDR2 YNNKEL (reference sequence). After removal of 1 base from V and 8 bases from J, the junction contained 4 bases not matched to a gene. The CDR3 protein is CASSQGTGRDEQFF. In DNA form, the CDR3 reads TGTGCCAGCAGCCAAGGGACAGGGCGGGATGAGCAGTTCTTC.

This sequence joins TRBV20-1 and TRBJ2-3, with TRBD2 matching 7 bases. The V segment lost 5 bases and the J segment 2 bases; nucleotides outside the gene matches: 7. CDR1 and CDR2 from the germline V gene are DFQATT and SNEGSKA (reference sequence). The CDR3 has 14 residues. CDR3 nucleotide sequence: TGCAGTGCTCCCACAGCGGGAAACACAGATACGCAGTATTTT. Amino acids: CSAPTAGNTDTQYF.

This clonotype was seen only a few times. The genes are TRBV29-1 and TRBJ2-3, with 9 bases that match TRBD2. J lost 4 bases, V lost 5 bases, and 10 bases had no gene match. Germline loops: CDR1 SQVTM, CDR2 ANQGSEA. The CDR3 length is 15 residues. The CDR3 nucleotides are TGCAGCGTTCATGGGACTAGCCGTTCCCCAGATACGCAGTATTTT. Translating gives CSVHGTSRSPDTQYF.

The rearrangement uses TRBV4-3 and TRBJ2-1; D ambiguous. The CDR3 is 15 amino acids. Trimming shortened V by 2 bases and J by 5 bases, and 13 bases separated the two germline ends. Per the germline V gene, CDR1 is LGHNA and CDR2 is YSLEER. CDR3 sequence: CASSQQDLRDNEQFF. The DNA for the CDR3 is TGCGCCAGCAGCCAACAGGACCTCCGAGACAATGAGCAGTTCTTC.

This chain links TRBV5-1 with TRBJ1-2; 8 bases are a match to TRBD1. The CDR3 spans 17 residues. V lost 2 bases to trimming and J lost 1 base; unmatched junction nucleotides: 10. In germline, CDR1 is SGHRS, CDR2 YFSETQ. The CDR3 spells CASSLGTGVKFNYGYTF. The DNA of the CDR3 is TGCGCCAGCAGCTTAGGGACAGGAGTGAAATTTAACTATGGCTACACCTTC.

The rearrangement joins TRBV2 to TRBJ2-3; a possible D gene is TRBD2 (5 bases). V was cut by 8 bases and J by 6 bases, with 15 bases left in between. The CDR3 has 13 amino acids. Germline values: CDR1 SNHLY, CDR2 FYNNEI. The CDR3: CASAGVGGDTQYF. Written as DNA, the CDR3 is TGTGCCAGCGCGGGCGTGGGCGGGGATACGCAGTATTTT.

Remarks on this clonotype: At one boundary the junction diverges from the germline segment, which might be a read error. This rearrangement joins TRBV28 to TRBJ2-7; possibly TRBD1 for D (7 bases). Per the germline V gene, CDR1 is MDHEN and CDR2 is SYDVKM. There are 14 residues in the CDR3. The CDR3 DNA follows: TGTGCCAGCAGTCGACAGGGAGGATGGGGCGAGCTGTACTTC. Translation gives CASSRQGGWGELYF.

This clonotype was counted a few times. V gene TRBV29-1 combines with J gene TRBJ2-5; D might be TRBD2 (6 bases). From germline, CDR1 is SQVTM and CDR2 ANQGSEA. This CDR3 region has 13 residues. V lost 7 bases, J lost 3 bases, and 15 bases lay in between. The CDR3 protein is CSAGEVREETQYF. CDR3 nucleotide sequence: TGCAGCGCGGGGGAGGTACGAGAAGAGACCCAGTACTTC.

In nucleotides, the CDR3 is TGCGCCAGCAGCTTGAGGACAGGAAAAAACACAGATACGCAGTATTTT. Translated: CASSLRTGKNTDTQYF. The chain combines TRBV5-1 with TRBJ2-3; 7 bases align to TRBD1. Germline values: CDR1 SGHRS, CDR2 YFSETQ. Trimming took 1 base from V and 2 from J; bases not matched to a gene: 7. This CDR3 is built from 16 residues.

V is TRBV5-1 and J is TRBJ1-1; no clear D. Per germline, CDR1 SGHRS and CDR2 YFSETQ. Trimming left V 7 bases short and J 6 bases short, with 13 bases between. The CDR3 is 12 residues long. CDR3 in amino acids: CASRMAGAEAFF. DNA for the CDR3: TGCGCCAGCCGTATGGCCGGGGCTGAAGCTTTCTTT.

On this clonotype: One base away lies a much larger clone, so this may be a sequencing read error. The genes are TRBV11-2 and TRBJ2-4; the D gene is possibly TRBD1 (6 bases). This CDR3 comprises 19 residues. Germline CDR1 SGHAT, CDR2 FQNNGV. The CDR3 spells CAGSLVRDTTNSGRYIQYF. CDR3 coding DNA: TGTGCCGGCAGCTTAGTTCGGGACACCACCAACTCGGGTCGGTACATTCAGTACTTC.

The rearrangement links TRBV5-8 to TRBJ1-2, with a weak D call TRBD1 (5 bases). V was clipped by 0 bases and J by 3 bases, with 12 bases between them. The CDR3 has 15 amino acids. Germline V gives CDR1 SGHTS, CDR2 YDEGEE. This CDR3 is CASSLALRGDYGYTF. In DNA form, the CDR3 reads TGTGCCAGCAGCTTGGCCCTGAGAGGGGACTATGGCTACACCTTC.

J is TRBJ2-1 and V is TRBV24-1; 7 nucleotides match TRBD2. Trimming cost V 10 bases and J 4 bases; bases outside gene matches: 6. Looked up from germline, CDR1 is KGHDR and CDR2 is SFDVKD. The CDR3 contains 13 residues. CDR3 sequence (DNA): TGTGCCACGGGGGAGGGGACTTACAATGAGCAGTTCTTC. Translation: CATGEGTYNEQFF.

V and J are TRBV12-3 or TRBV12-4 and TRBJ2-3, with 11 bases matching TRBD2. The junction had 6 bases not matched to a gene; V was cut back by 0 bases and J by 1 base. CDR3 length equals 18 residues. The CDR3: CASSLAVPGLAGTDTQYF. The CDR3 DNA reads as TGTGCCAGCAGTTTAGCGGTACCGGGACTAGCGGGCACAGATACGCAGTATTTT.

DNA of the CDR3: TGTGCCAGCAGATCCCGGAACCGGGAGGACCTCTACGAGCAGTACTTC. Its translation is CASRSRNREDLYEQYF. This chain links TRBV6-5 with TRBJ2-7; 7 bases align to TRBD2. This CDR3 has 16 amino acids. V lost 6 bases, J lost 3 bases, and 14 bases stayed unmatched. The germline V gene encodes CDR1 MNHEY and CDR2 SVGAGI.

The chain employs TRBV7-9 and TRBJ2-5, with TRBD1 matching over 10 bases. CDR3 length: 16 amino acids. Germline CDR1 SEHNR, CDR2 FQNEAQ (reference sequence). V was clipped by 7 bases and J by 3 bases; unmatched bases: 11. In DNA form, the CDR3 reads TGTGCCAGCACCGACTTCCGGGACAGGGGTGAAGAGACCCAGTACTTC. Encoded protein: CASTDFRDRGEETQYF.

This clonotype was detected a few times. This sequence joins TRBV12-3 or TRBV12-4 and TRBJ2-7; 8 bases align to TRBD1. V dropped 6 bases and J dropped 6; count of bases not matched to a gene: 7. The CDR3 consists of 13 residues. The CDR3 DNA follows: TGTGCCAGCAGGAAAGGACAGGGCCTCGAGCAGTACTTC. This sequence encodes CASRKGQGLEQYF.

This clonotype turned up a few times. The genes are TRBV7-2 and TRBJ1-2; 10 nucleotides match TRBD1. CDR3 length equals 14 residues. The germline V gene encodes CDR1 SGHTA and CDR2 FQGNSA. The trim removed 5 bases at V and 3 bases at J, leaving 3 bases unmatched. CDR3 sequence: CASSPGQGYYGYTF. CDR3 nucleotide sequence: TGTGCCAGCAGCCCGGGACAGGGGTACTATGGCTACACCTTC.

This clonotype was found once. This chain joins TRBV6-6 and TRBJ1-5; 8 nucleotides align to TRBD1. Germline-derived CDR1 and CDR2 are MNHNY and SVGAGI (reference sequence). J was trimmed by 7 bases and V by 6 bases; bases with no gene match: 11. The CDR3 sequence is 15 residues long. CDR3 loop: CASRGGQGKFQPQHF. The CDR3 coding sequence is TGTGCCAGCAGGGGCGGACAGGGAAAGTTCCAGCCCCAGCATTTT.

The gene calls are TRBV27 and TRBJ1-4, with D hard to call. The germline gives CDR1 MNHEY, CDR2 SMNVEV (reference sequence). This CDR3 spans 15 amino acids. Trimming took off 5 bases at V and 8 bases at J, with 18 bases between the two ends. CDR3 amino acids: CASSPEVTRREKLFF. CDR3 sequence (DNA): TGTGCCAGCAGTCCGGAGGTTACCCGCAGGGAAAAACTGTTTTTT.

This chain links TRBV14 with TRBJ2-1; a possible D gene is TRBD1 (6 bases). CDR1 and CDR2 from the germline V gene are SGHDN and FVKESK. Trimming removed 4 bases at V and 6 bases at J, with 19 bases between. The CDR3 spans 16 residues. CDR3 in DNA: TGTGCCAGCAGCCCTGGGGGCAGGTCCTACCTCAATGAGCAGTTCTTC. It specifies CASSPGGRSYLNEQFF.

The chain is built from TRBV12-3 or TRBV12-4 and TRBJ1-5; D gene unclear. CDR3 length: 16 residues. Trimming cost V 2 bases and J 0 bases, with 11 bases left between them. CDR3 region: CASSLKAAYSNQPQHF. In nucleotides, the CDR3 is TGTGCCAGCAGTTTAAAGGCAGCTTATAGCAATCAGCCCCAGCATTTT.

This rearrangement joins TRBV24-1 to TRBJ2-5, with TRBD2 matching 9 bases. CDR3 size: 16 residues. Germline-derived CDR1 and CDR2 are KGHDR and SFDVKD. V was clipped by 1 base and J by 4 bases; unmatched bases: 6. The CDR3 protein is CATSDFSSGVRETQYF. The CDR3 nucleotides read TGTGCCACCAGTGATTTCTCTAGCGGGGTGCGAGAGACCCAGTACTTC.

This clonotype was recorded at least ten times. The chain links TRBV7-2 to TRBJ1-2; the D gene is possibly TRBD1 (6 bases). The CDR3 length is 13 residues. The germline CDR1 and CDR2 sequences are SGHTA and FQGNSA. V gave up 5 bases and J gave up 7 bases, with 14 bases separating them. CDR3 bases: TGTGCCAGCAGCCTCCATAAGACAGGTGGCTACACCTTC. It yields the protein CASSLHKTGGYTF. Full variable domain (missing parts from reference TRBV7-2 and TRBJ1-2): GAGVSQSPSNKVTEKGKDVELRCDPISGHTALYWYRQSLGQGLEFLIYFQGNSAPDKSGLPSDRFSAERTGGSVSTLTIQRTQQEDSAVYLCASSLHKTGGYTFGSGTRLTVV.

The chain combines TRBV6-5 with TRBJ2-7, with 7 bases lining up with TRBD2. Trimming cost V 3 bases and J 4 bases; bases outside gene matches: 9. CDR1 is MNHEY, CDR2 SVGAGI, per germline. The CDR3 has 15 residues. CDR3 DNA: TGTGCCAGCAGTTATCCTAGGGAGGGGAGGTACGAGCAGTACTTC. It is translated as CASSYPREGRYEQYF.